The 29 T cell receptor beta chains in this list originate from one sample, sequenced in a study of response to subunit inactivated influenza vaccine (dated by TCRdb to 2016 to 2019). Libraries were constructed by RT-PCR. Data came from an Illumina HiSeq 2500. Clones were called with MiXCR by TCRdb after fastp trimmed the public reads at Q25, and only in-frame beta chains were retained. For every CDR3 protein sequence, its rows merge into one entry that carries the most common genes and DNA. This sample has approximately 530,000 distinct CDR3 sequences in its table, and approximately 6.9% of those were observed once. The top ten hold over 10% of the sample. The sample in question was PBMCs from blood, obtained less than 30 months after vaccination. Every receptor here comes from a man aged 50 to 75 who received an inactivated influenza vaccine. Donor details come from another sample of the same person, matched by shared clones.

This clonotype was seen a few times. J is TRBJ2-4 and V is TRBV5-1; no firm D call. The CDR3 has 13 amino acids. Germline loops: CDR1 SGHRS, CDR2 YFSETQ. Between the trimmed V and J ends, which lost 5 bases and 3 bases, there was a span of 9 bases. This CDR3 is CASSGDSKNIQYF. CDR3 bases: TGCGCCAGCAGTGGGGATAGCAAAAACATTCAGTACTTC.

This clonotype came up a few times. This chain joins TRBV2 and TRBJ2-7, with D possibly being TRBD2 (6 bases). CDR1 and CDR2 from the germline V gene are SNHLY and FYNNEI. V shed 6 bases and J shed 6 bases, with 21 bases lying between them. CDR3 size: 15 residues. The CDR3: CASRYPGRISREQYF. Here the CDR3 DNA reads TGTGCCAGCAGGTACCCAGGGAGGATCTCTCGCGAGCAGTACTTC.

This clonotype has ten or more counts. This chain uses TRBV16 with TRBJ2-1, with 10 nucleotides matching TRBD2. The CDR3 runs to 16 residues. The germline V gene encodes CDR1 KGHSY and CDR2 FQNENV. Trimming took 1 base from V and 9 from J; bases not matched to a gene: 9. CDR3 residues: CASSQWLAGVSSEQFF. CDR3 nucleotide sequence: TGTGCCAGCAGCCAATGGCTAGCGGGGGTTTCGAGTGAGCAGTTCTTC. Based on the CDR3 plus reference TRBV16 and TRBJ2-1, the full variable domain is GEEVAQTPKHLVRGEGQKAKLYCAPIKGHSYVFWYQQVLKNEFKFLISFQNENVFDETGMPKERFSAKCLPNSPCSLEIQATKLEDSAVYFCASSQWLAGVSSEQFFGPGTRLTVL.

The CDR3 spells CASSFSRTDYGYTF. Written as DNA, the CDR3 is TGTGCCAGCAGTTTTTCCCGGACAGACTATGGCTACACCTTC. This chain links TRBV28 with TRBJ1-2; D may be TRBD1 (6 bases). This CDR3 is 14 amino acids long. The V end was cut by 3 bases, the J end by 3 bases, with 11 bases between. Germline V gene lookup returns CDR1 MDHEN and CDR2 SYDVKM.

In this sample, this clonotype turned up a few times. The chain joins TRBV5-1 to TRBJ1-2, with D tentatively TRBD1 (5 bases). V lost 4 bases and J 7 bases, leaving 17 bases between the germline ends. Per germline, CDR1 SGHRS and CDR2 YFSETQ. The CDR3 spans 14 residues. This chain's CDR3 is CASSAQPGGSGYTF. The CDR3 DNA reads TGCGCCAGCAGCGCGCAGCCCGGGGGAAGTGGCTACACCTTC.

The gene calls are TRBV4-3 and TRBJ2-5, with D tentatively TRBD1 (5 bases). CDR1 is LGHNA, CDR2 YSLEER, per germline. Trimming shortened V by 1 base and J by 5 bases, and 11 bases separated the two germline ends. This CDR3 comprises 14 residues. CDR3 sequence: CASSQAVGPETQYF. The CDR3 DNA reads TGCGCCAGCAGCCAAGCGGTGGGGCCCGAGACCCAGTACTTC.

This clonotype was seen ten or more times. The rearrangement uses TRBV20-1 and TRBJ1-5; D uncertain. CDR1 and CDR2 from the germline V gene are DFQATT and SNEGSKA (reference sequence). CDR3 length equals 13 residues. V lost 1 base and J lost 3, with 7 bases in between. CDR3 sequence: CSARGPSNQPQHF. The CDR3 nucleotides are TGCAGTGCTAGAGGGCCATCCAATCAGCCCCAGCATTTT.

This clonotype was recorded a few times. The chain employs TRBV19 and TRBJ2-3; no clear D. This CDR3 comprises 11 residues. From germline, CDR1 is LNHDA and CDR2 SQIVND (reference sequence). Trimming removed 8 bases at V and 7 bases at J, with 10 bases between. The CDR3 protein is CASAMANTQYF. For the CDR3, the DNA is TGTGCCAGTGCAATGGCTAATACGCAGTATTTT.

This chain links TRBV6-1 with TRBJ2-1; TRBD1 matches 9 bases. In germline, CDR1 is MNHNS, CDR2 SASEGT. The CDR3 totals 15 residues. V lost 3 bases and J lost 2; bases outside the gene matches: 2. Written as DNA, the CDR3 is TGTGCCAGCAGTGAGGGACAGGGCCCCTACAATGAGCAGTTCTTC. It codes for CASSEGQGPYNEQFF.

The count of this clonotype is one. This chain uses TRBV27 with TRBJ2-3; D not certain. CDR1 and CDR2 from the germline V gene are MNHEY and SMNVEV (reference sequence). V lost 0 bases, J lost 4 bases, and 17 bases lay in between. CDR3 length: 17 residues. The chain's CDR3 is CASSLSPGSRIPDTQYF. Here the CDR3 DNA reads TGTGCCAGCAGTTTATCCCCGGGTAGCCGGATTCCAGATACGCAGTATTTT.

J is TRBJ1-6 and V is TRBV20-1, with D perhaps matching TRBD1 (5 bases). CDR1 DFQATT and CDR2 SNEGSKA come from the germline V gene (reference sequence). Trimming removed 3 bases at V and 7 bases at J, with 16 bases between. The CDR3 is made up of 15 amino acids. DNA for the CDR3: TGCAGTGCTAGCGTGGGGCGACTTGAGAATTCACCCCTCCACTTT. Translated: CSASVGRLENSPLHF.

The rearrangement joins TRBV2 to TRBJ2-5; D may be TRBD1 (6 bases). Germline V lookup: CDR1 SNHLY, CDR2 FYNNEI. The CDR3 has 13 residues. Trimming removed 7 bases from V and 5 bases from J, with 14 bases in between. The CDR3 here is CASIGTGRETQYF. CDR3 DNA sequence: TGTGCCAGCATAGGAACAGGGCGGGAGACCCAGTACTTC.

This clonotype was seen a few times. This chain joins TRBV5-1 and TRBJ2-5; TRBD1 or TRBD2 may be the D gene (5 bases each). Trimming stripped 3 bases from V and 3 bases from J, with 12 bases between. Germline values: CDR1 SGHRS, CDR2 YFSETQ. There are 14 residues in the CDR3. The CDR3 sequence: CASSSAGAEETQYF. DNA for the CDR3: TGCGCCAGCAGCTCGGCCGGGGCTGAAGAGACCCAGTACTTC.

The chain joins TRBV20-1 to TRBJ2-5; TRBD2 aligns across 8 bases. There are 14 residues in the CDR3. Trimming at V came to 1 base and at J to 4 bases, leaving 5 bases not matched to a gene. The germline V gene encodes CDR1 DFQATT and CDR2 SNEGSKA (reference sequence). CDR3 nucleotide sequence: TGCAGTGCTAGAGGTCGGGGGGGCGCAGAGACCCAGTACTTC. Amino acids: CSARGRGGAETQYF.

The genes are TRBV9 and TRBJ2-7, with a weak D call TRBD1 (5 bases). The V end lost 4 bases, the J end lost 5 bases, and 19 bases lay between the germline ends. This CDR3 has 15 amino acids. Germline V gene data show CDR1 as SGDLS and CDR2 as YYNGEE. The CDR3 is CASSFTGRSRDEQYF. CDR3 sequence (DNA): TGTGCCAGCAGCTTTACGGGCCGCAGCAGGGACGAGCAGTACTTC.

This clonotype was recorded a few times. V is TRBV6-2 or TRBV6-3 and J is TRBJ2-1; a possible D gene is TRBD2 (6 bases). V dropped 6 bases and J dropped 7 bases, with 19 bases sitting between them. Per germline, CDR1 MNHEY and CDR2 SVGEGT. CDR3 length equals 15 residues. CDR3 amino acids: CASRPRDSGWNEQFF. Here the CDR3 DNA reads TGTGCCAGCAGGCCTCGGGACTCCGGTTGGAATGAGCAGTTCTTC.

On this clonotype itself: One end of the junction varies from germline; a read error may be responsible. This chain connects TRBV20-1 to TRBJ2-7, with a tentative D call TRBD2 (6 bases). In germline, CDR1 is DFQATT, CDR2 SNEGSKA (reference sequence). The CDR3 has 15 amino acids. CDR3 sequence: CSARQAGLTTYEQDF. The CDR3 nucleotides read TGCAGTGCTAGGCAAGCGGGCTTAACGACCTACGAGCAGGACTTC.

V and J are TRBV5-1 and TRBJ2-5; 11 nucleotides line up with TRBD2. Germline V gene data show CDR1 as SGHRS and CDR2 as YFSETQ. The CDR3 consists of 15 residues. Germline trimming cut 4 bases from V and 5 bases from J; bases unmatched to any gene: 7. The CDR3 DNA follows: TGCGCCAGCAGCCTATCCGGGACTAGCGGTGAGACCCAGTACTTC. It codes for CASSLSGTSGETQYF.

This clonotype has only a few counts. V is TRBV9 and J is TRBJ1-3, with D uncertain. V lost 0 bases and J lost 0, with 10 bases in between. Germline assignment: CDR1 SGDLS and CDR2 YYNGEE. The CDR3 consists of 16 residues. DNA of the CDR3: TGTGCCAGCAGCGTAGGGGGAGCCCTCTCTGGAAACACCATATATTTT. Encoded protein: CASSVGGALSGNTIYF.

The V gene is TRBV4-2, the J gene TRBJ1-1; tentative D call: TRBD1 (6 bases). CDR1 and CDR2 from the germline V gene are LGHNA and YNFKEQ. V lost 3 bases and J 1 base, leaving 9 bases between the germline ends. The CDR3 spans 14 residues. CDR3 protein: CASSHYRENTEAFF. The DNA of the CDR3 is TGTGCCAGCAGCCATTACAGGGAGAACACTGAAGCTTTCTTT.

This clonotype was seen a few times. The chain recombines TRBV4-3 with TRBJ1-6, with 9 bases lining up with TRBD1. The V segment lost 0 bases and the J segment 10 bases; nucleotides outside the gene matches: 7. The CDR3 has 16 amino acids. Germline V gene data show CDR1 as LGHNA and CDR2 as YSLEER. CDR3 in DNA: TGCGCCAGCAGCCAAGATTTGGGACAGGGTGGATCACCCCTCCACTTT. Translated: CASSQDLGQGGSPLHF.

Worth noting for this clonotype: At one end, the junction sequence differs from germline, possibly due to a read error. V usage is TRBV18 and J usage is TRBJ2-7; no clear D gene. Per germline, CDR1 KGHSH and CDR2 LQKENI. The CDR3 totals 14 residues. The chain's CDR3 is CASSPGPFGYEQHF. The CDR3 region has the DNA TGTGCCAGCTCACCCGGACCTTTTGGTTACGAGCAGCACTTC. The entire variable domain, with the rest obtained from reference TRBV18 and TRBJ2-7, is as follows: NAGVMQNPRHLVRRRGQEARLRCSPMKGHSHVYWYRQLPEEGLKFMVYLQKENIIDESGMPKERFSAEFPKEGPSILRIQQVVRGDSAAYFCASSPGPFGYEQHFGPGTRLTVT.

This clonotype was seen many times. V usage is TRBV2 and J usage is TRBJ1-1; D remains unclear. CDR3 length equals 13 residues. Germline CDR1 is SNHLY and CDR2 is FYNNEI. V was clipped by 3 bases and J by 1 base, with 6 bases between them. The DNA of the CDR3 is TGTGCCAGCAGTGAGGCTCCGAACACTGAAGCTTTCTTT. Its translation is CASSEAPNTEAFF.

This clonotype was observed a few times. The V call is TRBV6-1, the J call TRBJ2-1, with 14 bases aligning to TRBD2. CDR1 is MNHNS, CDR2 SASEGT, per germline. V dropped 5 bases and J dropped 7; count of bases not matched to a gene: 13. The CDR3 extends over 18 amino acids. The CDR3, as DNA: TGTGCCAGCAGTCTTCTTCCGGGACTAGCGGGAGTGGGTAATGAGCAGTTCTTC. Protein sequence: CASSLLPGLAGVGNEQFF.

This clonotype was seen ten or more times. This chain uses TRBV10-2 with TRBJ2-3; TRBD2 aligns across 7 bases. The CDR3 runs to 15 residues. Trimming at V came to 2 bases and at J to 7 bases, leaving 9 bases not matched to a gene. Looked up from germline, CDR1 is WSHSY and CDR2 is SAAADI. The CDR3 DNA follows: TGCGCCAGCAGTGAGGCTAGCGGTCCCGGTAATACGCAGTATTTT. It is translated as CASSEASGPGNTQYF.

A word on this clonotype: One end of the junction varies from germline; a read error may be responsible. The CDR3 reads CARSQGFVPGELFF. CDR3 sequence (DNA): TGTGCCCGCAGCCAAGGGTTCGTACCCGGGGAGCTGTTTTTT. The rearrangement joins TRBV14 to TRBJ2-2; D gene uncertain. The length of the CDR3 is 14 residues. Germline V gene sequence: CDR1 SGHDN, CDR2 FVKESK.

The chain recombines TRBV6-2 or TRBV6-3 with TRBJ2-3; 12 nucleotides line up with TRBD2. Losses at the gene ends were 5 bases for V and 1 base for J; bases not matched to a gene: 7. The CDR3 length is 17 residues. Germline CDR1 and CDR2: MNHEY and SVGEGT. The CDR3 region is CASSHRTSGTRTDTQYF. DNA for the CDR3: TGTGCCAGCAGTCACCGGACTAGCGGGACCCGCACAGATACGCAGTATTTT.

The rearrangement links TRBV24-1 to TRBJ2-1, with no clear D. This CDR3 is 15 amino acids long. The germline V gene has CDR1 KGHDR and CDR2 SFDVKD. The V end lost 9 bases, the J end lost 5 bases, and 19 bases lay between the germline ends. Written as DNA, the CDR3 is TGTGCCACCGGCCTTTCGGGTAGTAGAGACAATGAGCAGTTCTTC. It is translated as CATGLSGSRDNEQFF.

Ten or more counts support this clonotype. This chain joins TRBV4-3 and TRBJ2-7; unclear D gene. Germline V gene data show CDR1 as LGHNA and CDR2 as YSLEER. Trimming removed 0 bases from V and 6 bases from J, with 9 bases in between. The CDR3 runs to 13 residues. Written as DNA, the CDR3 is TGCGCCAGCAGCCAAGATCAAGCCTCCGAGCAGTACTTC. Its translation is CASSQDQASEQYF.